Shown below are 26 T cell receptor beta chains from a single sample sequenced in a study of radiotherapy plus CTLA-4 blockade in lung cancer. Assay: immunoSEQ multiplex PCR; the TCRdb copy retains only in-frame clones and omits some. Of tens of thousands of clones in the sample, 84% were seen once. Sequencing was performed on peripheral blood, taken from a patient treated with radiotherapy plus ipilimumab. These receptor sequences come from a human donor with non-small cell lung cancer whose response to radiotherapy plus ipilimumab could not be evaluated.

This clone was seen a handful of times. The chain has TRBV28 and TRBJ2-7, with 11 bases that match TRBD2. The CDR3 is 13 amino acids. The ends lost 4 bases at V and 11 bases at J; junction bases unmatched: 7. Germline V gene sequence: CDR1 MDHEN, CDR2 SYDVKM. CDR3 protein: CASSSASGRLKYF. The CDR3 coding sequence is TGTGCCAGCAGTTCAGCTAGCGGGAGGTTGAAGTACTTC.

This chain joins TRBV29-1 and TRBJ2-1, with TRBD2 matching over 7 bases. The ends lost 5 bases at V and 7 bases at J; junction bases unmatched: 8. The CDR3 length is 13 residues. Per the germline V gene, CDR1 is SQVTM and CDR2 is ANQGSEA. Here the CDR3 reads CSVRASGENEQFF. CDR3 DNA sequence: TGCAGCGTTAGGGCTAGCGGCGAAAATGAGCAGTTCTTC.

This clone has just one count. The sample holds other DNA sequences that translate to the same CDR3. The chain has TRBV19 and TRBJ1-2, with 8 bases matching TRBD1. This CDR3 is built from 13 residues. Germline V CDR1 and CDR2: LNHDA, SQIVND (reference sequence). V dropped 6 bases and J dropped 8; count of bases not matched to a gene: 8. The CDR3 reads CASRRDRRAGYTF. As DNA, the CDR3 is TGTGCCAGTAGAAGGGACAGGAGAGCCGGCTACACCTTC.

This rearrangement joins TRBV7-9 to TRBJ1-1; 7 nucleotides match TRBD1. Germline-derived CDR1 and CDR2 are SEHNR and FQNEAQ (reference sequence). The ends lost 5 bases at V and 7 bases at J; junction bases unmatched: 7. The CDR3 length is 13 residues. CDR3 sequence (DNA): TGTGCCAGCAGCGGAGGACAGGTTGATGAAGCTTTCTTT. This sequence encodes CASSGGQVDEAFF.

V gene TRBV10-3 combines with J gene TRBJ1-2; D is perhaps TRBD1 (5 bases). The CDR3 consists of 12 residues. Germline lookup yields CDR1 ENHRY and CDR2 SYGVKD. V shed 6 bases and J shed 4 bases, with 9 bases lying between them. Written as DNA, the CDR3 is TGTGCCATCAGCCAGGGTGGCTATGGCTACACCTTC. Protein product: CAISQGGYGYTF.

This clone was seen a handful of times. The CDR3 is CASSLPPSGYTDTQYF. DNA of the CDR3: TGTGCCAGCAGCTTACCCCCTAGCGGGTACACAGATACGCAGTATTTT. The genes are TRBV7-2 and TRBJ2-3; 8 nucleotides line up with TRBD2. CDR3 size: 16 residues. Trimming cost V 2 bases and J 2 bases; bases outside gene matches: 6. Per germline, CDR1 SGHTA and CDR2 FQGNSA.

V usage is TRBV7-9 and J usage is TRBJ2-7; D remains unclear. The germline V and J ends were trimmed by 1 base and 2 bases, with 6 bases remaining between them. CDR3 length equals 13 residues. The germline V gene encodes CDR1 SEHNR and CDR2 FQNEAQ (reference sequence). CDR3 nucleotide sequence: TGTGCCAGCAGCTTAGACACAACCTACGAGCAGTACTTC. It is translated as CASSLDTTYEQYF.

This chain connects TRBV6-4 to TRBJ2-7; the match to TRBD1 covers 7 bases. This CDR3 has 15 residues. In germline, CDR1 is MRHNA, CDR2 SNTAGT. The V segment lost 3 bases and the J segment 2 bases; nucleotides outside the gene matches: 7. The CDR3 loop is CASSESRDRTYEQYF. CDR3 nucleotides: TGTGCCAGCAGTGAATCCCGGGACAGAACCTACGAGCAGTACTTC.

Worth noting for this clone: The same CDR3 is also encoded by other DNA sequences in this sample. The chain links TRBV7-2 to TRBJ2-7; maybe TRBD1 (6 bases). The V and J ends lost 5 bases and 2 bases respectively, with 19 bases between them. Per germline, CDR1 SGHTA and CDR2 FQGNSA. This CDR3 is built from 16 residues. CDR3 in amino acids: CASSPGTPVGPYEQYF. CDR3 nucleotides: TGTGCCAGCAGCCCCGGGACACCGGTCGGACCCTACGAGCAGTACTTC.

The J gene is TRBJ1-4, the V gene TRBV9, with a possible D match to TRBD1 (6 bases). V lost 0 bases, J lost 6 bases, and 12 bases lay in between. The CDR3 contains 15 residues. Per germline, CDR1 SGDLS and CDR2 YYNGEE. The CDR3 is CASSVGTGRDEKLFF. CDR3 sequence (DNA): TGTGCCAGCAGCGTAGGTACAGGGCGGGATGAAAAACTGTTTTTT.

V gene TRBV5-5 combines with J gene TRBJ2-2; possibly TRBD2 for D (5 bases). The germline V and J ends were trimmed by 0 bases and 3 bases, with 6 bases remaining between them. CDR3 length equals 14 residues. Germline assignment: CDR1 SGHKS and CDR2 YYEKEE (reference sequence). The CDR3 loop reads CASSLGLYTGELFF. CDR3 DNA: TGTGCCAGCAGCTTGGGACTATACACCGGGGAGCTGTTTTTT.

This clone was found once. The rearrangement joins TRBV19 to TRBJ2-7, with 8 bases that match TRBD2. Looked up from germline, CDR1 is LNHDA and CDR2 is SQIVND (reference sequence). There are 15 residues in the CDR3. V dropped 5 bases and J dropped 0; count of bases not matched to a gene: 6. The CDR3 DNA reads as TGTGCCAGTAGTTCGGGAGGGGGAAGCTCCTACGAGCAGTACTTC. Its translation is CASSSGGGSSYEQYF. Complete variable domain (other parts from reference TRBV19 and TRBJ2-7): DGGITQSPKYLFRKEGQNVTLSCEQNLNHDAMYWYRQDPGQGLRLIYYSQIVNDFQKGDIAEGYSVSREKKESFPLTVTSAQKNPTAFYLCASSSGGGSSYEQYFGPGTRLTVT.

The CDR3 nucleotides read TGCGCCAGCAGCTTGGCCGGAGGAGAGGATGGCTACACCTTC. Translating it yields CASSLAGGEDGYTF. V usage is TRBV5-1 and J usage is TRBJ1-2; no clear D gene. The CDR3 loop spans 14 amino acids. Trimming removed 0 bases at V and 6 bases at J, with 12 bases between. Per germline, CDR1 SGHRS and CDR2 YFSETQ.

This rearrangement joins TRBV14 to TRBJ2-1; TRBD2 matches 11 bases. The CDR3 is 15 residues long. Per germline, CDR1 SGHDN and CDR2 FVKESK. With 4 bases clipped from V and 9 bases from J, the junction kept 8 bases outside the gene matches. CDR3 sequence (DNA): TGTGCCAGCAGCCTACTAGCGGGAGAGAAAGGTGAGCAGTTCTTC. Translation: CASSLLAGEKGEQFF.

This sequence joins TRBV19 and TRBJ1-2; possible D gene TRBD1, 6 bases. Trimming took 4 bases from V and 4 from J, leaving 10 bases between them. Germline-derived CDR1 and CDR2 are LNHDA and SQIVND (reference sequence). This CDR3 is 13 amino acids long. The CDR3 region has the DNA TGTGCCAGTAGTACAGGGGCCGCCTATGGCTACACCTTC. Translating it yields CASSTGAAYGYTF.

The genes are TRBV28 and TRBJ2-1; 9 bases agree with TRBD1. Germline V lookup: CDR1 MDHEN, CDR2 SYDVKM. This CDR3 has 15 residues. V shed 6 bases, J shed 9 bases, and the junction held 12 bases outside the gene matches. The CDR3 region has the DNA TGTGCCAGCAGGATTCGGACAGGGGAAGGGGGTGAGCAGTTCTTC. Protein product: CASRIRTGEGGEQFF.

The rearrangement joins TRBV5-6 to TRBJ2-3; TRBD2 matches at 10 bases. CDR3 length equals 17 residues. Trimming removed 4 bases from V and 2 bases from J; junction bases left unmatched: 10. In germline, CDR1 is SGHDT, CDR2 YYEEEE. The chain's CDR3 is CASSLRLAGEFTDTQYF. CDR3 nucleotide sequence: TGTGCCAGCAGCCTCCGCCTAGCGGGGGAGTTCACAGATACGCAGTATTTT.

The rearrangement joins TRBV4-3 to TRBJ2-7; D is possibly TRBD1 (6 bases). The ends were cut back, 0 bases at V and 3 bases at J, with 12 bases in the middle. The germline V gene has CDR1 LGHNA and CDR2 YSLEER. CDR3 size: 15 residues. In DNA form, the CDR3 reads TGCGCCAGCAGCCAAGACCTGGACAGCATCTACGAGCAGTACTTC. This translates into CASSQDLDSIYEQYF.

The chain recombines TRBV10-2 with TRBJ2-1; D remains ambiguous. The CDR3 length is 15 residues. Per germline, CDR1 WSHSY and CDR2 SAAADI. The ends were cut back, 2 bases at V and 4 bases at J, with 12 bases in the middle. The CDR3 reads CASSEAPRFYNEQFF. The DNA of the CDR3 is TGCGCCAGCAGTGAGGCTCCTAGATTTTACAATGAGCAGTTCTTC.

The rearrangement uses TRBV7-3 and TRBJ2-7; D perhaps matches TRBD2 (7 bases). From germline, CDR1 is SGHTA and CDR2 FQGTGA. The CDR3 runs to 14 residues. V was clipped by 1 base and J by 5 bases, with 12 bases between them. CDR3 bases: TGTGCCAGCAGCTTAAGAGGGGGAGGGGACGAGCAGTACTTC. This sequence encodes CASSLRGGGDEQYF. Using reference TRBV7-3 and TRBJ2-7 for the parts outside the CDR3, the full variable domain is GAGVSQTPSNKVTEKGKYVELRCDPISGHTALYWYRQSLGQGPEFLIYFQGTGAADDSGLPNDRFFAVRPEGSVSTLKIQRTERGDSAVYLCASSLRGGGDEQYFGPGTRLTVT.

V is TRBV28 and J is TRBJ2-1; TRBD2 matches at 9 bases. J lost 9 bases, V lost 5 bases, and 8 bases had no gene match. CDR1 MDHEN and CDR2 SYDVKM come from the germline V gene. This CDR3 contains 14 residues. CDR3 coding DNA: TGTGCCAGCAGTCATCCTAGCGGGATACCTGAGCAGTTCTTC. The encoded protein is CASSHPSGIPEQFF. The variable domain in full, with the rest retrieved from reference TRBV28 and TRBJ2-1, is DVKVTQSSRYLVKRTGEKVFLECVQDMDHENMFWYRQDPGLGLRLIYFSYDVKMKEKGDIPEGYSVSREKKERFSLILESASTNQTSMYLCASSHPSGIPEQFFGPGTRLTVL.

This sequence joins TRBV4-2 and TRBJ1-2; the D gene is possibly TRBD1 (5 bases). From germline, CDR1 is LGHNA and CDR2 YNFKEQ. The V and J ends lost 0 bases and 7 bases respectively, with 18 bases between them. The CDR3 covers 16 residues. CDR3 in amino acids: CASSQEGWAGYFGYTF. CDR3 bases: TGTGCCAGCAGCCAAGAAGGGTGGGCAGGGTACTTTGGCTACACCTTC.

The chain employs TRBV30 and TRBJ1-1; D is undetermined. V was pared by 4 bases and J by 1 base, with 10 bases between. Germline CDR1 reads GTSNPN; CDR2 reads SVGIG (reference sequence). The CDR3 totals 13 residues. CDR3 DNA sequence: TGTGCCTGGACAACCGCAGAGAACACTGAAGCTTTCTTT. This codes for CAWTTAENTEAFF.

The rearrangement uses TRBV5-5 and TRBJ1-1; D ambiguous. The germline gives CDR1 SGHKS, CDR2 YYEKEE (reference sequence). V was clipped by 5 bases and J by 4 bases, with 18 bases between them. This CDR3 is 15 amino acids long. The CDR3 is CASRQSGVWGTEAFF. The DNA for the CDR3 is TGTGCCAGCAGGCAAAGCGGGGTCTGGGGCACTGAAGCTTTCTTT.

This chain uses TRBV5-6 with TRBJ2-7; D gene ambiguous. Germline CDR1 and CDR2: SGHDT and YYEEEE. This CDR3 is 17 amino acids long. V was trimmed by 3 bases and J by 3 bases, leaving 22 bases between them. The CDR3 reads CASSSNLLPLNGYEQYF. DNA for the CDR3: TGTGCCAGCAGCTCGAATTTACTACCCCTAAATGGCTACGAGCAGTACTTC.

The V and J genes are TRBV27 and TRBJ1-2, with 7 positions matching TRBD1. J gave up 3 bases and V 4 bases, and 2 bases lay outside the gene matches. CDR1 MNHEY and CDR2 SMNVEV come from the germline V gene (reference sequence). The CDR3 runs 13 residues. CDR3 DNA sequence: TGTGCCAGCAGTTCCGGGACAGACTATGGCTACACCTTC. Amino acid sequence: CASSSGTDYGYTF.